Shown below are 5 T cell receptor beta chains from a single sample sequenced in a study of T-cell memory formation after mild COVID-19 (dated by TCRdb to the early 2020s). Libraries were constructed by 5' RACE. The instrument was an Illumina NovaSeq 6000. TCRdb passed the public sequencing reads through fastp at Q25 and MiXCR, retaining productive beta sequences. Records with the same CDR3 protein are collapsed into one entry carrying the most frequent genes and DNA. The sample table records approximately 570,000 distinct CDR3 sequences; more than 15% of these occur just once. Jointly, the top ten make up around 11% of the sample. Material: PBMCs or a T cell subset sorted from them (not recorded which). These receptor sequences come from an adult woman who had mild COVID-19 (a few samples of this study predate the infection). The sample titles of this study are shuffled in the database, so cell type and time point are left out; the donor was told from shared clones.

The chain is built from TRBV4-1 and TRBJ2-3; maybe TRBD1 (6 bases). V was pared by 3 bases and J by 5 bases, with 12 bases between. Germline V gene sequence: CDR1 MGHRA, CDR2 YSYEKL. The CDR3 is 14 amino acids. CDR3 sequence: CASSHSRTVDTQYF. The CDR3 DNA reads TGCGCCAGCAGCCATTCGCGGACAGTAGATACGCAGTATTTT.

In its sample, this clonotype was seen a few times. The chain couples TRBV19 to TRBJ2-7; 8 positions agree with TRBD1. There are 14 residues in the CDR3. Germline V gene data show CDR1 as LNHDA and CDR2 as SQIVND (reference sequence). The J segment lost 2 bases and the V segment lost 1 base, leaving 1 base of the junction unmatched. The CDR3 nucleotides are TGTGCCAGTAGTATAGGGGACAGGACCTACGAGCAGTACTTC. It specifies CASSIGDRTYEQYF.

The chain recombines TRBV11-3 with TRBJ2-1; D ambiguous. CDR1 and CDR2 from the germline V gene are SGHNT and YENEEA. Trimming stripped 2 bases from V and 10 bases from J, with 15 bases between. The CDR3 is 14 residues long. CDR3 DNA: TGTGCCAGCAGCTTACCAGGACGCAAGTCCGAGCAGTTCTTC. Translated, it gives CASSLPGRKSEQFF.

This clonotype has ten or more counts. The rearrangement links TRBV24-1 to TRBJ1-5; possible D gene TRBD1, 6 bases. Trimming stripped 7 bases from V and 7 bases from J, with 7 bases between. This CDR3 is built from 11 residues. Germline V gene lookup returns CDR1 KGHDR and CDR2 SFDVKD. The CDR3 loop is CATSGGQPQHF. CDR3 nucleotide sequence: TGTGCCACCAGCGGGGGCCAGCCCCAGCATTTT.

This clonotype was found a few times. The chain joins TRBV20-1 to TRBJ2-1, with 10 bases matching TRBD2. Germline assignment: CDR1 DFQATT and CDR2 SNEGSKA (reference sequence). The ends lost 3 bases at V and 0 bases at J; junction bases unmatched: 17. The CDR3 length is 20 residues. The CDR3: CSARGVATSGKTSSYNEQFF. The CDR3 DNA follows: TGCAGTGCTAGGGGGGTGGCTACTAGCGGGAAGACGAGCTCCTACAATGAGCAGTTCTTC.